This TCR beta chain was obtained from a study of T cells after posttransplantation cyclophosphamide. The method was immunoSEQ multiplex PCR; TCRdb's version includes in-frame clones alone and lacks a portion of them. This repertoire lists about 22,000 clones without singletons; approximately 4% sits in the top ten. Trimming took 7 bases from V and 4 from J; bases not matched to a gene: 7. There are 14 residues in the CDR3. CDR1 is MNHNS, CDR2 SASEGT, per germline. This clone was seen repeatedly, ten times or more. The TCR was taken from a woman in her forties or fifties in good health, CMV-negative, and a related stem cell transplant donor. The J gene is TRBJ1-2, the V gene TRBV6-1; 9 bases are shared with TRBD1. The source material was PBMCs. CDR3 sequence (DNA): TGTGCCAGCACTACGACGACAGGGGGCTATGGCTACACCTTC. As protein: CASTTTTGGYGYTF.